This is a list of T cell receptor beta chains from one sample in a study of T cell responses to AZD1222 COVID-19 vaccine. Sequenced by immunoSEQ multiplex PCR; TCRdb stores in-frame clones only, minus some. The sample has roughly 81,000 clones, about 86% seen once. This specimen was peripheral blood, taken on day 0 of AZD1222 vaccination. All receptors come from an adult in good health. Each CDR3 is given with its conserved first and last residue. A D gene is named only where the DNA matches it firmly. Clone size, where shown, is once, few, many, or a class for clones that have expanded.

v_call: TRBV5-8
j_call: TRBJ1-2
clone_size: .
d_call: TRBD1
cdr3_aa: CASRLPGQGDGYTF
cdr3_nt: TGTGCCAGCAGACTCCCGGGACAGGGGGATGGCTACACCTTC

v_call: TRBV24-1
j_call: TRBJ1-1
clone_size: .
d_call: TRBD1
cdr3_aa: CATSDPGTGDEAFF
cdr3_nt: TGTGCCACCAGTGACCCTGGGACAGGGGATGAAGCTTTCTTT

v_call: TRBV28
j_call: TRBJ1-5
clone_size: once
d_call: .
cdr3_aa: CASVLGGSNQPQHF
cdr3_nt: TGTGCCAGCGTGTTGGGGGGTAGCAATCAGCCCCAGCATTTT

v_call: TRBV7-2
j_call: TRBJ2-1
clone_size: .
d_call: .
cdr3_aa: CASSLEGPPSSYNEQFF
cdr3_nt: TGTGCCAGCAGCTTAGAGGGCCCCCCGAGCTCCTACAATGAGCAGTTCTTC

v_call: TRBV27
j_call: TRBJ1-3
clone_size: .
d_call: TRBD1
cdr3_aa: CASRRDSLLYF
cdr3_nt: TGTGCCAGCAGGAGGGACAGTCTATTGTATTTT

v_call: TRBV19
j_call: TRBJ2-2
clone_size: .
d_call: .
cdr3_aa: CASTALANTGELFF
cdr3_nt: TGTGCCAGTACCGCCCTAGCAAACACCGGGGAGCTGTTTTTT

v_call: TRBV5-1
j_call: TRBJ1-6
clone_size: .
d_call: .
cdr3_aa: CASSLGIAGSRDSPLHF
cdr3_nt: TGCGCCAGCAGCTTGGGTATAGCAGGCAGTAGGGATTCACCCCTCCACTTT

v_call: TRBV6-5
j_call: TRBJ1-2
clone_size: .
d_call: .
cdr3_aa: CASRAGGYGYTF
cdr3_nt: TGTGCCAGCAGGGCCGGGGGCTATGGCTACACCTTC

v_call: TRBV27
j_call: TRBJ1-6
clone_size: .
d_call: .
cdr3_aa: CASSPETGVSPLHF
cdr3_nt: TGTGCCAGCAGCCCGGAGACAGGAGTTTCACCCCTCCACTTT

v_call: TRBV29-1
j_call: TRBJ1-5
clone_size: .
d_call: .
cdr3_aa: CSVEGEDQPQHF
cdr3_nt: TGCAGCGTTGAAGGGGAAGATCAGCCCCAGCATTTT

v_call: TRBV19
j_call: TRBJ2-1
clone_size: .
d_call: TRBD2
cdr3_aa: CASSPRTSGRPYNEQFF
cdr3_nt: TGTGCCAGTAGTCCTCGGACTAGCGGGAGGCCGTACAATGAGCAGTTCTTC

v_call: TRBV7-2
j_call: TRBJ1-2
clone_size: .
d_call: .
cdr3_aa: CASSLPGVYGYTF
cdr3_nt: TGTGCCAGCAGCTTACCAGGGGTTTATGGCTACACCTTC

v_call: TRBV4-3
j_call: TRBJ2-7
clone_size: few
d_call: .
cdr3_aa: CASSQVQGLEQYF
cdr3_nt: TGCGCCAGCAGCCAAGTTCAGGGGTTAGAGCAGTACTTC

v_call: TRBV5-4
j_call: TRBJ2-1
clone_size: .
d_call: .
cdr3_aa: CASSLGGAGGGGAGRKFF
cdr3_nt: TGTGCCAGCAGCCTGGGGGGGGCTGGAGGAGGAGGAGCGGGACGCAAGTTCTTC

v_call: TRBV3-1/TRBV3-2
j_call: TRBJ2-2
clone_size: once
d_call: .
cdr3_aa: CASSLGRELFF
cdr3_nt: TGTGCCAGCAGCCTCGGGCGGGAGCTGTTTTTT

v_call: TRBV9
j_call: TRBJ1-2
clone_size: few
d_call: .
cdr3_aa: CASSIQGGYGYTF
cdr3_nt: TGTGCCAGCAGCATACAGGGAGGTTATGGCTACACCTTC

v_call: TRBV11-2
j_call: TRBJ2-7
clone_size: .
d_call: TRBD2
cdr3_aa: CASSLQLAASYEQYF
cdr3_nt: TGTGCCAGCAGCTTACAACTAGCGGCCTCCTACGAGCAGTACTTC

v_call: TRBV5-1
j_call: TRBJ1-2
clone_size: .
d_call: .
cdr3_aa: CASSLLPTLNYGYTF
cdr3_nt: TGCGCCAGCAGCTTGTTGCCGACCCTTAACTATGGCTACACCTTC

v_call: TRBV7-3
j_call: TRBJ2-2
clone_size: .
d_call: .
cdr3_aa: CASSPGGGHTGELFF
cdr3_nt: TGTGCCAGCAGCCCTGGTGGGGGCCACACCGGGGAGCTGTTTTTT

v_call: TRBV7-9
j_call: TRBJ1-6
clone_size: once
d_call: TRBD1
cdr3_aa: CASSSMTGGGSPLHF
cdr3_nt: TGTGCCAGCAGCTCGATGACAGGGGGCGGTTCACCCCTCCACTTT

v_call: TRBV15
j_call: TRBJ2-1
clone_size: once
d_call: .
cdr3_aa: CATSREFVGGNEQFF
cdr3_nt: TGTGCCACCAGCAGAGAATTCGTCGGAGGCAATGAGCAGTTCTTC

v_call: TRBV7-9
j_call: TRBJ2-7
clone_size: few
d_call: .
cdr3_aa: CASSLAGEQYF
cdr3_nt: TGTGCCAGCAGCCTTGCGGGCGAGCAGTACTTC

v_call: TRBV19
j_call: TRBJ1-1
clone_size: .
d_call: .
cdr3_aa: CASARGGLNTEAFF
cdr3_nt: TGTGCCAGTGCTCGGGGGGGCTTGAACACTGAAGCTTTCTTT

v_call: TRBV5-1
j_call: TRBJ1-6
clone_size: .
d_call: .
cdr3_aa: CASSLEDSSPLHF
cdr3_nt: TGCGCCAGCAGCTTGGAGGACAGCTCACCCCTCCACTTT

v_call: TRBV6-5
j_call: TRBJ2-1
clone_size: .
d_call: .
cdr3_aa: CASRIYNEQFF
cdr3_nt: TGTGCCAGCAGGATCTACAATGAGCAGTTCTTC

v_call: TRBV24-1
j_call: TRBJ2-2
clone_size: .
d_call: .
cdr3_aa: CATGGRKNTGELFF
cdr3_nt: TGTGCCACTGGGGGACGGAAGAACACCGGGGAGCTGTTTTTT

v_call: TRBV28
j_call: TRBJ2-7
clone_size: .
d_call: .
cdr3_aa: CASNDRSYEQYF
cdr3_nt: TGTGCCAGCAACGACCGATCCTACGAGCAGTACTTC

v_call: TRBV18
j_call: TRBJ1-4
clone_size: .
d_call: .
cdr3_aa: CASSPVSANEKLFF
cdr3_nt: TGTGCCAGCTCACCTGTATCGGCTAATGAAAAACTGTTTTTT

v_call: TRBV9
j_call: TRBJ2-5
clone_size: once
d_call: .
cdr3_aa: CASSVIPEETQYF
cdr3_nt: TGTGCCAGCAGCGTCATACCAGAAGAGACCCAGTACTTC